The rows below give T cell receptor beta chains drawn from one sample of a study of blood T cell repertoires in COVID-19. Only in-frame clones appear in the TCRdb table, and some are missing; sequencing was by immunoSEQ multiplex PCR. The sample lists 150,000 or so clones; around 80% were seen once. Material: peripheral blood. The source of these receptors is a woman over 75 with acute or convalescent COVID-19. The CDR3 runs from the conserved cysteine through the conserved F or W. Each record gives: CDR3 protein, clone size, V gene. Rows give clone size only sometimes, using once, few, many, or a class for an expanded clone.

cdr3_aa: CASSLQAGARSPLHF
clone_size: .
v_call: TRBV7-3

cdr3_aa: CASSQDFDRGAKAQHF
clone_size: .
v_call: TRBV4-3

cdr3_aa: CASFRDGVNSPLHF
clone_size: .
v_call: TRBV28

cdr3_aa: CASSEFGTGNYEQYF
clone_size: .
v_call: TRBV6-1

cdr3_aa: CAISRQYNTEAFF
clone_size: .
v_call: TRBV10-3

cdr3_aa: CASSHRQGSYEQYF
clone_size: .
v_call: TRBV6-5

cdr3_aa: CASSDPGTRNTIYF
clone_size: once
v_call: TRBV2

cdr3_aa: CAWSVLTSTEAFF
clone_size: .
v_call: TRBV30

cdr3_aa: CASSRQGGAYEQYF
clone_size: .
v_call: TRBV6-5

cdr3_aa: CASSYSRDTTGELFF
clone_size: .
v_call: TRBV6-5

cdr3_aa: CASSEPDRGSTLHF
clone_size: .
v_call: TRBV6-1

cdr3_aa: CASSQVPDYGYTF
clone_size: .
v_call: TRBV3-1/TRBV3-2

cdr3_aa: CASSSFGGGTGELFF
clone_size: once
v_call: TRBV11-2

cdr3_aa: CATSRDEGRVEKLFF
clone_size: .
v_call: TRBV15

cdr3_aa: CASSVALSGGESGANVLTF
clone_size: once
v_call: TRBV9

cdr3_aa: CASSAGRRGTGYGYTF
clone_size: .
v_call: TRBV5-4

cdr3_aa: CSVAPNIKSGYTF
clone_size: few
v_call: TRBV29-1

cdr3_aa: CASSRSGTYNEQFF
clone_size: .
v_call: TRBV19

cdr3_aa: CASTQNRVARSYNEQFF
clone_size: .
v_call: TRBV19

cdr3_aa: CATSSSPGISGNTIYF
clone_size: few
v_call: TRBV15

cdr3_aa: CASSRQEIYEQYF
clone_size: .
v_call: TRBV18

cdr3_aa: CASRSGFLSDTQYF
clone_size: .
v_call: TRBV6-5

cdr3_aa: CASSLSTGQGAGNEQFF
clone_size: .
v_call: TRBV5-1

cdr3_aa: CASSLDIHYEQYF
clone_size: once
v_call: TRBV18

cdr3_aa: CASRPTGTSSYEQYF
clone_size: .
v_call: TRBV3-1/TRBV3-2

cdr3_aa: CASSWDRGRTGELFF
clone_size: .
v_call: TRBV6-5